This record looks at one TCR beta chain sequence and its context. Its antigen is still unknown. One base away there is no much larger clone; base qualities are not given. Library preparation used the immunoSEQ multiplex PCR assay. Each sample had 10^5 or so TCR templates assayed by the deep sequencing platform. Genomic DNA extracted from sorted T cells was the material used for TCRbeta CDR3 sequencing. The paper's processing steps were these. The R programming language was used for the clonal analysis of the TCRbeta CDR3 data. Alloreactive CD4+ and CD8+ clones were defined by comparing unstimulated samples with post-reaction CFSE-low samples. Alloreactive CD4+ clones were assigned to regulatory or non-regulatory origin by matching sequences to sorted unstimulated Treg and non-Treg repertoires. TCRdb retrieved this table from immuneACCESS and kept in-frame rearrangements only. Not all clones are present; in checked studies, unresolved V genes account for under half, and no reason is known for the remainder. Clone size and V and J calls were adopted from that table, with D and trimming inferred from the DNA. This sample holds approximately 20,000 clones; roughly 40% were observed only once. The ten largest make up roughly 6.2% of the sample.

Cells in the mixed lymphocyte reaction were cultured together at 37 degrees C for 6 days. Responder PBMCs were labelled with CFSE, stimulator PBMCs were labelled with Violet Dye, and the two were mixed at a 1:1 ratio. Sorted unstimulated T cells and proliferating T cells recovered from mixed lymphocyte reactions underwent TCRbeta CDR3 sequencing. Fresh whole blood from some eleven HLA-typed healthy donors was used to isolate PBMCs. Proliferating CFSE-low responder T cells were FACS-sorted after the mixed lymphocyte reaction for TCR sequencing. The CDR3, from cysteine to phenylalanine, totals 14 residues. Left in the record is the CDR3 DNA by itself, 42 bases read in frame from the first base. Between the V and J ends, shortened by 5 bases and 8 bases respectively, the junction contains 18 bases. CDR1 and CDR2, looked up from the germline V gene, are MNHEY and SVGAGI. These data belong to a study of siplizumab effects on memory and regulatory T cells (dated by TCRdb to the late 2010s). Regarding the study in general: Paired mixed lymphocyte reactions were run with siplizumab at roughly 1 ug/mL and without drug, across several responder-stimulator pairs. The study looked at the effect of siplizumab, an anti-CD2 antibody, on alloreactive T-cell subsets in allogeneic mixed lymphocyte reactions made from human PBMCs. General study outcomes and caveats: In reactions with siplizumab, an average of approximately 70% of mappable alloreactive CD4+ clones were Treg-derived, compared with 25% to 30% in control reactions. Because sequences below about 10^-5 frequency were poorly captured, only a minor fraction of alloreactive clones could be mapped to unstimulated subsets. Compared with memory T cells, unstimulated naive T cells appeared more diverse, and naive cells seemed to make a substantial contribution to the alloresponse. No functional confirmation was obtained for the suppressive function of proliferating Tregs from siplizumab cultures. For roughly 80-96% of proliferating CD4+ or CD8+ clones, no naive or memory phenotype could be assigned. The cumulative frequency of alloreactive sequences traceable to unstimulated CD4+ memory T cells was significantly reduced by siplizumab.

The receptor was derived from a human donor in good health; the cells came from an allogeneic mixed lymphocyte reaction. Some clones in this sample may be carry-over from other donors' samples. What was sequenced was CFSE-low (dividing) CD4+ T cells sorted from an allogeneic mixed lymphocyte reaction. The rearranged segments are TRBV6-5 and TRBJ1-2, and possibly TRBD1, on 5 matching bases. The DNA sequence reads TGTGCCAGCAGTCAAAAGTGGAGGGGAAGAGGCTACACCTTC. This encodes CASSQKWRGRGYTF.